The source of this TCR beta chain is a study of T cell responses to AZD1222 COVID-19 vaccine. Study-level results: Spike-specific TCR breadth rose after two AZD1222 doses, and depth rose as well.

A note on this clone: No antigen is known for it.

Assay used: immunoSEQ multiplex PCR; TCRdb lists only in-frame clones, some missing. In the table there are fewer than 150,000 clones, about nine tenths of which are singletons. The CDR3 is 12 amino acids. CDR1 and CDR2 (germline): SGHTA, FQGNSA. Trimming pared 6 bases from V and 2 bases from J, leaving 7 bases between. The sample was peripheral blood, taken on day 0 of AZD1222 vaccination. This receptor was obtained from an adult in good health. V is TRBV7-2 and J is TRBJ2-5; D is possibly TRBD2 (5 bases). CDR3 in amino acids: CASSRGQETQYF. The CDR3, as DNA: TGTGCCAGCAGTCGCGGGCAAGAGACCCAGTACTTC.